This is a list of T cell receptor beta chains from one sample in a study of blood T cell repertoires in COVID-19. Repertoires were generated with immunoSEQ multiplex PCR, while TCRdb's copy carries only in-frame clones and drops some. The sample contains some 210,000 clones, approximately 81% of which appear only once. The sequencing input was PBMCs or T cells enriched from blood (not recorded which). All receptors derive from a woman in her 50s with acute COVID-19. The CDR3 runs from the conserved cysteine through the conserved F or W. The order of the fields is V gene, CDR3 length, J gene, clone size, D gene, CDR3 protein, CDR3 DNA. The D gene is left open where the match is weak. Clone size is stated in some rows and not others, as once, few, many or a class when expanded.

v_gene: TRBV28
len: 15
j_gene: TRBJ1-5
abundance: -
d_gene: TRBD1
CDR3aa: CASSFTGGVEQPQHF
CDR3nt: TGTGCCAGCAGTTTCACAGGGGGCGTCGAGCAGCCCCAGCATTTT

v_gene: TRBV4-2
len: 18
j_gene: TRBJ1-5
abundance: -
d_gene: -
CDR3aa: CASSQEAQRERPYQPQHF
CDR3nt: TGTGCCAGCAGCCAAGAGGCCCAAAGAGAGAGGCCTTATCAGCCCCAGCATTTT

v_gene: TRBV29-1
len: 14
j_gene: TRBJ2-3
abundance: once
d_gene: TRBD2
CDR3aa: CSVASGTSTDTQYF
CDR3nt: TGCAGCGTGGCTAGCGGTACTAGCACAGATACGCAGTATTTT

v_gene: TRBV14
len: 14
j_gene: TRBJ2-5
abundance: -
d_gene: TRBD2
CDR3aa: CASSFRTSSVTQYF
CDR3nt: TGTGCCAGCAGCTTTCGGACTAGCTCGGTGACCCAGTACTTC

v_gene: TRBV7-2
len: 19
j_gene: TRBJ1-4
abundance: -
d_gene: TRBD1
CDR3aa: CASSISDRGLAGTNEKLFF
CDR3nt: TGTGCCAGCAGCATCTCCGACAGGGGGCTGGCGGGCACTAATGAAAAACTGTTTTTT

v_gene: TRBV18
len: 16
j_gene: TRBJ2-1
abundance: -
d_gene: TRBD2
CDR3aa: CASSPVAGARRNEQFF
CDR3nt: TGTGCCAGCTCACCAGTAGCGGGGGCCCGTAGGAATGAGCAGTTCTTC

v_gene: TRBV19
len: 15
j_gene: TRBJ1-4
abundance: -
d_gene: -
CDR3aa: CASSTRQLNNEKLFF
CDR3nt: TGTGCCAGTAGTACAAGACAGCTTAATAATGAAAAACTGTTTTTT

v_gene: TRBV4-2
len: 17
j_gene: TRBJ2-5
abundance: -
d_gene: TRBD2
CDR3aa: CASSLGTSAYWGETQYF
CDR3nt: TGTGCCAGCAGCCTGGGGACTAGCGCCTACTGGGGGGAGACCCAGTACTTC

v_gene: TRBV4-3
len: 17
j_gene: TRBJ1-3
abundance: once
d_gene: -
CDR3aa: CASSQDRHPGSGNTIYF
CDR3nt: TGCGCCAGCAGCCAAGATAGGCATCCGGGCTCTGGAAACACCATATATTTT

v_gene: TRBV27
len: 14
j_gene: TRBJ1-3
abundance: -
d_gene: -
CDR3aa: CASSQGLYGNTIYF
CDR3nt: TGTGCCAGCAGCCAGGGGTTGTATGGAAACACCATATATTTT

v_gene: TRBV11-2
len: 18
j_gene: TRBJ1-1
abundance: -
d_gene: TRBD1
CDR3aa: CASSSSRWDRGLRTEAFF
CDR3nt: TGTGCCAGCAGCTCCTCCAGATGGGACAGGGGGCTGCGCACTGAAGCTTTCTTT

v_gene: TRBV28
len: 11
j_gene: TRBJ1-1
abundance: -
d_gene: -
CDR3aa: CVLKGDTEAFF
CDR3nt: TGTGTGTTGAAAGGGGACACTGAAGCTTTCTTT

v_gene: TRBV5-1
len: 14
j_gene: TRBJ2-2
abundance: -
d_gene: -
CDR3aa: CASSLVADTGELFF
CDR3nt: TGCGCCAGCAGCTTGGTGGCGGACACCGGGGAGCTGTTTTTT

v_gene: TRBV3-1/TRBV3-2
len: 15
j_gene: TRBJ1-4
abundance: -
d_gene: TRBD1
CDR3aa: CASSQREGAYEKLFF
CDR3nt: TGTGCCAGCAGCCAACGGGAGGGGGCGTACGAAAAACTGTTTTTT

v_gene: TRBV19
len: 13
j_gene: TRBJ1-5
abundance: once
d_gene: -
CDR3aa: CASSIGWAGAQHF
CDR3nt: TGTGCCAGTAGTATAGGCTGGGCGGGGGCCCAGCATTTT

v_gene: TRBV5-1
len: 16
j_gene: TRBJ2-2
abundance: -
d_gene: TRBD2
CDR3aa: CASSLNSGAQTGELFF
CDR3nt: TGCGCCAGCAGCTTGAATAGCGGGGCTCAGACCGGGGAGCTGTTTTTT

v_gene: TRBV19
len: 14
j_gene: TRBJ1-2
abundance: once
d_gene: -
CDR3aa: CASRWGTTNYGYTF
CDR3nt: TGTGCCAGTAGATGGGGGACTACTAACTATGGCTACACCTTC

v_gene: TRBV7-2
len: 14
j_gene: TRBJ1-1
abundance: -
d_gene: -
CDR3aa: CASSQQGIGTEAFF
CDR3nt: TGTGCCAGCAGCCAGCAGGGGATCGGCACTGAAGCTTTCTTT

v_gene: TRBV3-1/TRBV3-2
len: 13
j_gene: TRBJ2-7
abundance: -
d_gene: -
CDR3aa: CASSQGNSYEQYF
CDR3nt: TGTGCCAGCAGCCAAGGTAACTCCTACGAGCAGTACTTC

v_gene: TRBV6-2/TRBV6-3
len: 12
j_gene: TRBJ2-5
abundance: -
d_gene: -
CDR3aa: CASSLGDETQYF
CDR3nt: TGTGCCAGCAGTTTGGGCGACGAGACCCAGTACTTC

v_gene: TRBV12-3/TRBV12-4
len: 13
j_gene: TRBJ2-4
abundance: -
d_gene: -
CDR3aa: CASSPAQGAIQYF
CDR3nt: TGTGCCAGCAGTCCTGCACAGGGAGCCATTCAGTACTTC

v_gene: TRBV28
len: 17
j_gene: TRBJ1-5
abundance: -
d_gene: TRBD1
CDR3aa: CASSLGTGAVLNQPQHF
CDR3nt: TGTGCCAGCAGTTTGGGGACAGGGGCCGTTCTCAATCAGCCCCAGCATTTT

v_gene: TRBV15
len: 16
j_gene: TRBJ2-2
abundance: -
d_gene: -
CDR3aa: CATSRGGGANTGELFF
CDR3nt: TGTGCCACCAGCAGAGGGGGCGGGGCGAACACCGGGGAGCTGTTTTTT

v_gene: TRBV19
len: 13
j_gene: TRBJ2-5
abundance: -
d_gene: -
CDR3aa: CASSEGAPSDQYF
CDR3nt: TGTGCCAGCTCAGAAGGGGCGCCCTCTGACCAGTACTTC

v_gene: TRBV28
len: 15
j_gene: TRBJ1-5
abundance: -
d_gene: TRBD1
CDR3aa: CASSLQGQAFGPQHF
CDR3nt: TGTGCCAGCAGTTTGCAGGGACAGGCTTTTGGGCCCCAGCATTTT

v_gene: TRBV11-2
len: 13
j_gene: TRBJ1-2
abundance: -
d_gene: TRBD1
CDR3aa: CASSADRSLGYTF
CDR3nt: TGTGCCAGCAGCGCGGACAGGTCCCTTGGCTACACCTTC

v_gene: TRBV28
len: 14
j_gene: TRBJ2-7
abundance: -
d_gene: TRBD1
CDR3aa: CASSLGQLPYEQYF
CDR3nt: TGTGCCAGCAGTTTGGGACAGCTGCCCTACGAGCAGTACTTC

v_gene: TRBV10-3
len: 13
j_gene: TRBJ2-1
abundance: -
d_gene: TRBD2
CDR3aa: CAIRLAGENEQFF
CDR3nt: TGTGCCATCCGACTAGCGGGGGAGAATGAGCAGTTCTTC

v_gene: TRBV4-3
len: 13
j_gene: TRBJ2-7
abundance: -
d_gene: -
CDR3aa: CASSQDRGLRQYF
CDR3nt: TGCGCCAGCAGCCAAGATCGCGGGTTAAGGCAGTACTTC

v_gene: TRBV6-6
len: 15
j_gene: TRBJ2-1
abundance: -
d_gene: TRBD2
CDR3aa: CASSYSRTSGNEQFF
CDR3nt: TGTGCCAGCAGTTACTCCAGGACTAGCGGCAATGAGCAGTTCTTC

v_gene: TRBV4-3
len: 16
j_gene: TRBJ1-5
abundance: -
d_gene: -
CDR3aa: CASSQDTTVGNQPQHF
CDR3nt: TGCGCCAGCAGCCAAGACACTACGGTAGGCAATCAGCCCCAGCATTTT

v_gene: TRBV28
len: 17
j_gene: TRBJ2-3
abundance: -
d_gene: TRBD2
CDR3aa: CASSPQGLAAYTDTQYF
CDR3nt: TGTGCCAGCAGTCCCCAGGGACTAGCGGCGTACACAGATACGCAGTATTTT

v_gene: TRBV12-3/TRBV12-4
len: 12
j_gene: TRBJ2-7
abundance: -
d_gene: -
CDR3aa: CASRTQNYEQYF
CDR3nt: TGTGCCAGCAGGACTCAGAACTACGAGCAGTACTTC

v_gene: TRBV5-4
len: 15
j_gene: TRBJ2-7
abundance: -
d_gene: TRBD1
CDR3aa: CASSPDRVQRNEQYF
CDR3nt: TGTGCCAGCAGCCCCGACAGGGTGCAGAGGAACGAGCAGTACTTC

v_gene: TRBV7-9
len: 17
j_gene: TRBJ2-2
abundance: -
d_gene: -
CDR3aa: CASSPALALSYTGELFF
CDR3nt: TGTGCCAGCAGCCCAGCTCTAGCGCTATCATACACCGGGGAGCTGTTTTTT

v_gene: TRBV28
len: 15
j_gene: TRBJ1-5
abundance: -
d_gene: -
CDR3aa: CASSSVAEMYQPQHF
CDR3nt: TGTGCCAGCAGTTCCGTAGCAGAGATGTATCAGCCCCAGCATTTT

v_gene: TRBV7-2
len: 14
j_gene: TRBJ2-3
abundance: few
d_gene: -
CDR3aa: CASSLGDRTDTQYF
CDR3nt: TGTGCCAGCAGCTTAGGAGACAGAACAGATACGCAGTATTTT

v_gene: TRBV24-1
len: 12
j_gene: TRBJ1-5
abundance: -
d_gene: TRBD1
CDR3aa: CATGTGAKAQHF
CDR3nt: TGTGCCACCGGGACAGGTGCGAAGGCCCAGCATTTT